Sequencing of this TCR beta chain was carried out in a study of blood T cell repertoires in COVID-19. Background on the study: Some COVID-19 samples were acute and others convalescent; all came from the United States, Italy and Spain. From T cells, B-cell-depleted T cells, or PBMCs came the material, which was cDNA or gDNA.

Original processing notes: Researchers report that nucleated cell counts were estimated from reference gene primer amplification. Profiled with immunoSEQ multiplex PCR; TCRdb holds only in-frame clones, not every one. V and J calls and clone size come straight from that table; D and trimming were deduced from the DNA. There are 250,000 to 350,000 clones in the sample; around 88% occur only once, and approximately 0.84% lies in the top ten. Germline CDR1 reads MDHEN; CDR2 reads SYDVKM. CDR3 length: 13 residues. The V and J ends lost 4 bases and 4 bases, in that order; junction bases with no gene match: 4.

Sequencing was carried out using peripheral blood. V usage is TRBV28 and J usage is TRBJ2-7, with 7 nucleotides matching TRBD2. The receptor comes from a man aged 25 to 40 with acute or convalescent COVID-19. The CDR3 loop reads CASSSGGRYEQYF. The CDR3 bases are TGTGCCAGCAGTTCCGGGGGGAGGTACGAGCAGTACTTC.